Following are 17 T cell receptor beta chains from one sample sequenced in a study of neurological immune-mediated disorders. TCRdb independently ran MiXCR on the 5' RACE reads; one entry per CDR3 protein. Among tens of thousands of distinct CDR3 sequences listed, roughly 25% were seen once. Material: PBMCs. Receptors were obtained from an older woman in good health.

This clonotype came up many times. CDR3 amino acids: CASSPPGQANTDTQYF. The CDR3 DNA reads as TGCGCCAGCAGCCCCCCGGGACAGGCTAACACAGATACGCAGTATTTT. The genes are TRBV4-1 and TRBJ2-3; 8 bases are shared with TRBD1. Germline V gene lookup returns CDR1 MGHRA and CDR2 YSYEKL. Unmatched junction bases numbered 8, after V lost 4 bases and J lost 2 bases. CDR3 length: 16 residues.

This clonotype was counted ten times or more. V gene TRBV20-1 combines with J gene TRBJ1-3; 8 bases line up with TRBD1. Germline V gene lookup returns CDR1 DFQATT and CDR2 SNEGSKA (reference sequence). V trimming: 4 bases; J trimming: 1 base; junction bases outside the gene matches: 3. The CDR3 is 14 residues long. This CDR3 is CSATRQGSGNTIYF. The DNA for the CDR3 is TGCAGTGCTACCCGACAGGGGTCTGGAAACACCATATATTTT.

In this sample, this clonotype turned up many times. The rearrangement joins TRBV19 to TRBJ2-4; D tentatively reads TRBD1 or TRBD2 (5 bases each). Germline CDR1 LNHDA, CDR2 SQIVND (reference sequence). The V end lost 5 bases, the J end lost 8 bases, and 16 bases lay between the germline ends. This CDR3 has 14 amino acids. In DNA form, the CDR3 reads TGTGCCAGTAGTTCGGGGTACGGGACGGACATTCAGTACTTC. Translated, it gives CASSSGYGTDIQYF.

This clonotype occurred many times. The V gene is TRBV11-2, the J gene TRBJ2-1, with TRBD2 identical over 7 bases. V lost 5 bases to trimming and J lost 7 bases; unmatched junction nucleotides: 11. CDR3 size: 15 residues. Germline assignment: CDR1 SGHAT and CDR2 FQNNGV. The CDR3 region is CASSRSPTSENEQFF. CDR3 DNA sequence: TGTGCCAGCAGCAGATCCCCAACTAGCGAGAATGAGCAGTTCTTC.

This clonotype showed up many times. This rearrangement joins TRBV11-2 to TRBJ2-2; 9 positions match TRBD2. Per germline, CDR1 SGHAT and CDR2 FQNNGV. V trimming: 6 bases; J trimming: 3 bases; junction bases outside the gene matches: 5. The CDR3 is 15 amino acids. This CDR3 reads CASSPRLADTGELFF. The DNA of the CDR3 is TGTGCCAGCAGTCCTCGACTAGCGGACACCGGGGAGCTGTTTTTT.

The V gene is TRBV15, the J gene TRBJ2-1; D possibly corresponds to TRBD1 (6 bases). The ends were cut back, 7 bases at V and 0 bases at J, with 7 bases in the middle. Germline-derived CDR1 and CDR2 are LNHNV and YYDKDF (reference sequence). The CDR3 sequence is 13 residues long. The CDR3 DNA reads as TGTGCCACCACGGACAGCTCCTACAATGAGCAGTTCTTC. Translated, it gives CATTDSSYNEQFF.

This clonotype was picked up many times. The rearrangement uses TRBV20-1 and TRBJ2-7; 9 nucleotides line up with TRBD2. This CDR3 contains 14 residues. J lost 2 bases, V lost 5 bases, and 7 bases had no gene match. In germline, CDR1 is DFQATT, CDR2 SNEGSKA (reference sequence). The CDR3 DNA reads TGCAGTGCTCCCGGACTAGCGTCAACCTACGAGCAGTACTTC. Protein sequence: CSAPGLASTYEQYF.

This chain's CDR3 is CASSGGTGYRYGYTF. In DNA form, the CDR3 reads TGTGCCAGCAGCGGTGGGACAGGGTACCGCTATGGCTACACCTTC. This chain uses TRBV7-2 with TRBJ1-2, with 9 bases matching TRBD1. V gave up 5 bases and J gave up 4 bases; unmatched junction bases: 8. The germline CDR1 and CDR2 sequences are SGHTA and FQGNSA. The CDR3 has 15 amino acids.

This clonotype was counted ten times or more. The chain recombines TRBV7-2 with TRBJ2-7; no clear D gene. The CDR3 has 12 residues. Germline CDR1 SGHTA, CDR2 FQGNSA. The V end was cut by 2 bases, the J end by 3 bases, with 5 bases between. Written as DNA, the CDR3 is TGTGCCAGCAGCTTACACCGCTACGAGCAGTACTTC. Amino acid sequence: CASSLHRYEQYF. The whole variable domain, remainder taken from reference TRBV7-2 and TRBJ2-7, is GAGVSQSPSNKVTEKGKDVELRCDPISGHTALYWYRQSLGQGLEFLIYFQGNSAPDKSGLPSDRFSAERTGGSVSTLTIQRTQQEDSAVYLCASSLHRYEQYFGPGTRLTVT.

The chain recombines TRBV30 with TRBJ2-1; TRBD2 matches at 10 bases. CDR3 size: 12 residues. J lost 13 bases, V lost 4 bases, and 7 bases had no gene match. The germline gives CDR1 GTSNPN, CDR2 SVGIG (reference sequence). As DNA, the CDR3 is TGTGCCTGGACCCCCCCTAGCGGGAGACAGTTCTTC. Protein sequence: CAWTPPSGRQFF.

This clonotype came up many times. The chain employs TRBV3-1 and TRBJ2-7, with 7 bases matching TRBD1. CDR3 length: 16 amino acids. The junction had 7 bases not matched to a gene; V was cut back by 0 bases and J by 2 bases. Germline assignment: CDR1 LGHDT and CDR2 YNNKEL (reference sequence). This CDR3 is CASSQDQATGTYEQYF. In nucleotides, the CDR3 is TGTGCCAGCAGCCAAGATCAGGCGACAGGGACCTACGAGCAGTACTTC.

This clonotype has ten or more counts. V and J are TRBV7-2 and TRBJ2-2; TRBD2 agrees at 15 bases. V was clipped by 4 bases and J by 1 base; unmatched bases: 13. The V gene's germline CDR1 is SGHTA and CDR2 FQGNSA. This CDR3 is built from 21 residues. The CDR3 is CASSYPDTGLAGGGNTGELFF. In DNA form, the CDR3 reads TGTGCCAGCAGCTATCCGGACACGGGACTAGCGGGAGGAGGGAACACCGGGGAGCTGTTTTTT.

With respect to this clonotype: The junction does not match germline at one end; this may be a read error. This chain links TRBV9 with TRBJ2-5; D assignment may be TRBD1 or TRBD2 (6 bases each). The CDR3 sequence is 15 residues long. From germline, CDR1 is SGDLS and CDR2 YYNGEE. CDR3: CVSSVGRGGQETQYF. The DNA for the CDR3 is TGTGTCAGCAGCGTGGGCAGGGGAGGACAAGAGACACAGTACTTC.

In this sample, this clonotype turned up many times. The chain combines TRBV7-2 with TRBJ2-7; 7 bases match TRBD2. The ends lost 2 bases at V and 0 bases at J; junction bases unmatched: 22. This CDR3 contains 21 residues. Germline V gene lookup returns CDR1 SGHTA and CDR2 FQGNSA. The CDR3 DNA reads TGTGCCAGCAGCTTATTCAGTTACCTTTACCCAAGCGGGACGAGCTCCTACGAGCAGTACTTC. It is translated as CASSLFSYLYPSGTSSYEQYF. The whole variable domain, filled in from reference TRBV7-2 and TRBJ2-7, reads GAGVSQSPSNKVTEKGKDVELRCDPISGHTALYWYRQSLGQGLEFLIYFQGNSAPDKSGLPSDRFSAERTGGSVSTLTIQRTQQEDSAVYLCASSLFSYLYPSGTSSYEQYFGPGTRLTVT.

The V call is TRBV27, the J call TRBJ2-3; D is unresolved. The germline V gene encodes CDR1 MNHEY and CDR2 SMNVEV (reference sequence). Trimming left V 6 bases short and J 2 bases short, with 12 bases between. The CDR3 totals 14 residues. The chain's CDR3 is CASSPLAPTDTQYF. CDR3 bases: TGTGCCAGCAGCCCCTTGGCTCCCACAGATACGCAGTATTTT.

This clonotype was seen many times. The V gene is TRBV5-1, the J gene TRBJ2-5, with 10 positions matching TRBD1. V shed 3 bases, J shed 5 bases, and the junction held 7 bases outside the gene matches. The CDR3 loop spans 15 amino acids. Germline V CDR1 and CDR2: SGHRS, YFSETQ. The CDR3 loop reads CASSSGTGEGETQYF. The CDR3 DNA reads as TGCGCCAGCAGCTCCGGGACAGGGGAGGGGGAGACCCAGTACTTC.

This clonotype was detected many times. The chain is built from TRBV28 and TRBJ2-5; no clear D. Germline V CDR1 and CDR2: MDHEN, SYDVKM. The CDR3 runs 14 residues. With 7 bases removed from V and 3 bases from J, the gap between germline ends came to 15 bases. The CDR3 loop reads CASTMGPSEETQYF. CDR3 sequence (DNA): TGTGCCAGCACCATGGGCCCCAGCGAAGAGACCCAGTACTTC. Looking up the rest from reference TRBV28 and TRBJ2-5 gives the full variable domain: DVKVTQSSRYLVKRTGEKVFLECVQDMDHENMFWYRQDPGLGLRLIYFSYDVKMKEKGDIPEGYSVSREKKERFSLILESASTNQTSMYLCASTMGPSEETQYFGPGTRLLVL.